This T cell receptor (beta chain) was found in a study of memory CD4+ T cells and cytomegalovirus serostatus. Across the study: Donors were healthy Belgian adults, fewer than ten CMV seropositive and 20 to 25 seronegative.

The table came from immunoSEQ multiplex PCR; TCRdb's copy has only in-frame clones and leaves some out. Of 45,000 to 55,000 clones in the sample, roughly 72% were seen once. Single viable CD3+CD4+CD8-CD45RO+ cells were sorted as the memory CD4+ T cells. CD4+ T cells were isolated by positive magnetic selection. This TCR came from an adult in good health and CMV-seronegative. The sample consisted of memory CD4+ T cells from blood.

CDR3 sequence: CASSKWRVAGDPKEGSYEQYF. The CDR3 DNA reads as TGTGCCAGCAGCAAATGGAGAGTAGCGGGAGACCCGAAAGAGGGCTCCTACGAGCAGTACTTC. The chain joins TRBV21-1 to TRBJ2-7; the table names TRBD2, a call not compared with the DNA. TRBV21-1 is a pseudogene segment. The CDR3 covers 21 residues.